This T cell receptor beta chain stems from a study of CD8 T cells in ankylosing spondylitis. There are many counts of this clonotype. Its antigen is as yet unknown. Using quantitative 5'-RACE with molecular barcodes, the authors made TCR beta libraries. TCRdb processed the 5' RACE reads anew with MiXCR; each CDR3 protein has one entry. This table holds some 250,000 distinct CDR3 sequences, 8% to 9.5% found once. Findings and limits, study-wide: A TCR beta motif made of about eight highly homologous variants seemed typical of ankylosing spondylitis blood. Reportedly, significant enrichment of disease-linked clones occurred in matched ankylosing spondylitis synovial fluid. CD8+ disease-linked clones were present at relatively low frequencies in blood.

Trimming at V came to 5 bases and at J to 0 bases, leaving 9 bases not matched to a gene. Germline CDR1 reads DFQATT; CDR2 reads SNEGSKA (reference sequence). This CDR3 region has 16 residues. The source of this sequence is a male donor with ankylosing spondylitis or in good health (not recorded which). The rearrangement links TRBV20-1 to TRBJ2-3, with TRBD2 matching over 9 bases. The sequencing sample was made of blood, either unsorted or a sorted T cell fraction (not recorded which). The CDR3 is CSALRVSGRSTDTQYF. CDR3 sequence (DNA): TGCAGTGCTTTGAGGGTTAGCGGGAGAAGCACAGATACGCAGTATTTT.